The 18 T cell receptor beta chains below all came from one sample that was sequenced in a study of long-term antiretroviral therapy in people with HIV. Version v3.0 of the immunoSEQ assay was performed at survey level. Sequenced by immunoSEQ multiplex PCR; TCRdb stores in-frame clones only, minus some. Of about 24,000 clones listed, roughly four fifths were seen once; the top ten hold 20% to 25%. Sequences were derived from unsorted PBMCs, sampled 0.4 years after starting antiretroviral therapy. These receptors were taken from a man over 45 with HIV.

This chain joins TRBV7-9 and TRBJ2-1; 8 nucleotides line up with TRBD2. Per germline, CDR1 SEHNR and CDR2 FQNEAQ (reference sequence). The length of the CDR3 is 14 residues. Trimming took 3 bases from V and 6 from J; bases not matched to a gene: 4. CDR3 residues: CASSFGGGLNEQFF. As DNA, the CDR3 is TGTGCCAGCAGCTTCGGGGGGGGGCTCAATGAGCAGTTCTTC.

The V call is TRBV13, the J call TRBJ1-1, with 7 bases fitting TRBD1. Trimming took 4 bases from V and 0 from J; bases not matched to a gene: 5. CDR3 length equals 15 residues. From germline, CDR1 is PRHDT and CDR2 FYEKMQ (reference sequence). The DNA of the CDR3 is TGTGCCAGCAGCTATTTGGGACAGATGAACACTGAAGCTTTCTTT. It specifies CASSYLGQMNTEAFF.

V usage is TRBV7-3 and J usage is TRBJ1-6, with 7 bases lining up with TRBD1. The CDR3 covers 14 residues. Germline-derived CDR1 and CDR2 are SGHTA and FQGTGA. Trimming cost V 1 base and J 9 bases; bases outside gene matches: 3. The CDR3 DNA follows: TGTGCCAGCAGCTTAAAGGGGGCCGCTTCACCCCTCCACTTT. Translated, it gives CASSLKGAASPLHF.

The J gene is TRBJ1-1, the V gene TRBV18, with D maybe TRBD1 (5 bases). The ends were cut back, 6 bases at V and 4 bases at J, with 18 bases in the middle. The CDR3 has 15 residues. Germline V gene data show CDR1 as KGHSH and CDR2 as LQKENI. Here the CDR3 reads CASSPSLGGSTEAFF. CDR3 nucleotides: TGTGCCAGCTCCCCTAGTTTGGGGGGGAGCACTGAAGCTTTCTTT. The whole variable domain, remainder taken from reference TRBV18 and TRBJ1-1, is NAGVMQNPRHLVRRRGQEARLRCSPMKGHSHVYWYRQLPEEGLKFMVYLQKENIIDESGMPKERFSAEFPKEGPSILRIQQVVRGDSAAYFCASSPSLGGSTEAFFGQGTRLTVV.

V and J are TRBV4-3 and TRBJ1-6, with TRBD1 as a possible D gene (5 bases). The germline CDR1 and CDR2 sequences are LGHNA and YSLEER. CDR3 length: 14 amino acids. Trimming pared 4 bases from V and 6 bases from J, leaving 10 bases between. The CDR3 DNA is TGCGCCAGCAGCCCGGGGGAATTTAATTCACCCCTCCACTTT. Its translation: CASSPGEFNSPLHF.

The V call is TRBV6-1, the J call TRBJ1-2, with 9 positions matching TRBD1. CDR3 size: 16 residues. The germline gives CDR1 MNHNS, CDR2 SASEGT. Trimming took 2 bases from V and 4 from J; bases not matched to a gene: 8. The CDR3 DNA follows: TGTGCCAGCAGTGAAATATCAACAGGGGGCAGCTATGGCTACACCTTC. Amino acids: CASSEISTGGSYGYTF.

This clone was counted a single time. This chain joins TRBV5-1 and TRBJ2-3; TRBD2 agrees at 10 bases. After removal of 3 bases from V and 1 base from J, the junction contained 8 bases not matched to a gene. The CDR3 has 17 amino acids. In germline, CDR1 is SGHRS, CDR2 YFSETQ. In DNA, the CDR3 is TGCGCCAGCAGCTACGAGCGGGGGGGTTCCGGCACAGATACGCAGTATTTT. Its protein is CASSYERGGSGTDTQYF. Full variable domain (remainder filled in from reference TRBV5-1 and TRBJ2-3): KAGVTQTPRYLIKTRGQQVTLSCSPISGHRSVSWYQQTPGQGLQFLFEYFSETQRNKGNFPGRFSGRQFSNSRSEMNVSTLELGDSALYLCASSYERGGSGTDTQYFGPGTRLTVL.

The chain has TRBV28 and TRBJ2-7; TRBD1 aligns across 9 bases. Germline assignment: CDR1 MDHEN and CDR2 SYDVKM. The CDR3 sequence is 14 residues long. Losses at the gene ends were 7 bases for V and 5 bases for J; bases not matched to a gene: 9. The CDR3 DNA reads as TGTGCCAGCATCCCGGGACAGGGATCTCACGAGCAGTACTTC. Its translation: CASIPGQGSHEQYF.

This clone was detected only once. The genes are TRBV4-3 and TRBJ2-1, with 10 positions matching TRBD2. Trimming cost V 4 bases and J 0 bases; bases outside gene matches: 9. The CDR3 extends over 18 amino acids. Germline loops: CDR1 LGHNA, CDR2 YSLEER. The CDR3 coding sequence is TGCGCCAGCAGCCTTGGACTAGCGGACCTCCTCTCCTACAATGAGCAGTTCTTC. This gives the protein CASSLGLADLLSYNEQFF.

The rearrangement links TRBV20-1 to TRBJ2-3; maybe TRBD1 (6 bases). The CDR3 spans 11 residues. Germline V lookup: CDR1 DFQATT, CDR2 SNEGSKA (reference sequence). The V and J ends lost 6 bases and 10 bases respectively, with 14 bases between them. The CDR3 protein is CSALQGAPQYF. The CDR3, as DNA: TGCAGTGCACTACAGGGTGCCCCGCAGTATTTT.

The rearrangement uses TRBV28 and TRBJ2-7; possible D gene TRBD1, 6 bases. V lost 6 bases, J lost 0 bases, and 18 bases lay in between. The CDR3 is 16 amino acids. Germline V gives CDR1 MDHEN, CDR2 SYDVKM. CDR3 nucleotides: TGTGCCAGCAGCCCTACCTACAGGGTAGGCTCCTACGAGCAGTACTTC. Translated: CASSPTYRVGSYEQYF.

This chain joins TRBV28 and TRBJ1-4; TRBD1 matches at 8 bases. The germline V gene encodes CDR1 MDHEN and CDR2 SYDVKM. V was pared by 6 bases and J by 10 bases, with 10 bases of the junction left unmatched. CDR3 size: 14 residues. CDR3 nucleotides: TGTGCCAGCAGCCTAGACAGGGGTTTTGGAAAACTGTTTTTT. This sequence encodes CASSLDRGFGKLFF. Filled out from reference TRBV28 and TRBJ1-4, the complete variable domain reads DVKVTQSSRYLVKRTGEKVFLECVQDMDHENMFWYRQDPGLGLRLIYFSYDVKMKEKGDIPEGYSVSREKKERFSLILESASTNQTSMYLCASSLDRGFGKLFFGSGTQLSVL.

The V gene is TRBV11-2, the J gene TRBJ1-1; D perhaps matches TRBD1 (5 bases). This CDR3 region has 14 residues. CDR1 SGHAT and CDR2 FQNNGV come from the germline V gene. V shed 0 bases and J shed 1 base, with 6 bases lying between them. CDR3 loop: CASSLDQGNTEAFF. The CDR3 coding sequence is TGTGCCAGCAGCTTAGATCAGGGGAACACTGAAGCTTTCTTT.

The chain carries TRBV5-1 and TRBJ1-1; no reliable D call. Deletions cut 0 bases from V and 3 bases from J, with 12 bases between. The CDR3 has 15 residues. The germline gives CDR1 SGHRS, CDR2 YFSETQ. This chain's CDR3 is CASSLAEGGDTEAFF. As DNA, the CDR3 is TGCGCCAGCAGCTTGGCCGAGGGTGGGGACACTGAAGCTTTCTTT.

This clone has just a few counts. The chain has TRBV27 and TRBJ2-7; D perhaps matches TRBD1 (6 bases). V lost 4 bases and J lost 7, with 14 bases in between. The CDR3 contains 13 residues. Germline CDR1 is MNHEY and CDR2 is SMNVEV (reference sequence). For the CDR3, the DNA is TGTGCCAGCAGTTCCTTCACAGGGATTGAGCAGTACTTC. Translated: CASSSFTGIEQYF.

The rearrangement joins TRBV7-2 to TRBJ2-3; 9 bases line up with TRBD2. The CDR3 runs to 14 residues. Looked up from germline, CDR1 is SGHTA and CDR2 is FQGNSA. V lost 5 bases to trimming and J lost 3 bases; unmatched junction nucleotides: 3. The CDR3 bases are TGTGCCAGCAGCCCAGGACTAGCGACAGATACGCAGTATTTT. As protein: CASSPGLATDTQYF.

The J gene is TRBJ1-3, the V gene TRBV6-5; D gene uncertain. V lost 2 bases, J lost 7 bases, and 9 bases lay in between. From germline, CDR1 is MNHEY and CDR2 SVGAGI. The CDR3 sequence is 13 residues long. In DNA form, the CDR3 reads TGTGCCAGCAGTTACAAGGGTGGGAACACCATATATTTT. Encoded protein: CASSYKGGNTIYF.

The chain combines TRBV5-4 with TRBJ1-1; TRBD1 matches at 7 bases. Looked up from germline, CDR1 is SGHNT and CDR2 is YYREEE (reference sequence). The CDR3 is made up of 15 amino acids. The ends lost 3 bases at V and 0 bases at J; junction bases unmatched: 5. The CDR3 reads CASSSSQGMNTEAFF. CDR3 sequence (DNA): TGTGCCAGCAGCTCCTCACAGGGGATGAACACTGAAGCTTTCTTT. Looking up the rest from reference TRBV5-4 and TRBJ1-1 gives the full variable domain: ETGVTQSPTHLIKTRGQQVTLRCSSQSGHNTVSWYQQALGQGPQFIFQYYREEENGRGNFPPRFSGLQFPNYSSELNVNALELDDSALYLCASSSSQGMNTEAFFGQGTRLTVV.